One and the same sample provided the 13 T cell receptor beta chains below, sequenced in a study of blood T cells in healthy people across ages. Primers used in a second PCR of roughly 6 to 11 cycles were a sample-barcoded 5' primer and a J-beta primer mix. TCRdb called the 5' RACE reads again in MiXCR, with one record for every CDR3 protein. The repertoire includes over a million distinct CDR3 sequences, roughly 40% of them detected once, and 7% to 9.5% sits in the top ten. The sequenced sample consisted of blood. These receptors were collected from a woman younger than 30 in good health.

This clonotype was seen only a few times. The rearrangement uses TRBV6-5 and TRBJ2-7; weak D call: TRBD1 (6 bases). V lost 6 bases and J lost 0, with 15 bases in between. This CDR3 has 15 residues. Germline CDR1 MNHEY, CDR2 SVGAGI. CDR3 nucleotides: TGTGCCAGCAGCGAAGACAGGAGAAGCTCCTACGAGCAGTACTTC. Protein product: CASSEDRRSSYEQYF.

This clonotype was counted between two and nine times. The chain couples TRBV4-1 to TRBJ2-3; D is tentatively TRBD1 or TRBD2 (6 bases each). The germline CDR1 and CDR2 sequences are MGHRA and YSYEKL. V lost 1 base, J lost 5 bases, and 10 bases lay in between. The CDR3 runs to 14 residues. This CDR3 reads CASSQGGAIDTQYF. In DNA, the CDR3 is TGCGCCAGCAGCCAAGGGGGGGCAATAGATACGCAGTATTTT.

This clonotype has only a few counts. The rearrangement uses TRBV11-2 and TRBJ2-1, with 7 bases fitting TRBD1. The germline V gene encodes CDR1 SGHAT and CDR2 FQNNGV. This CDR3 contains 17 residues. V lost 5 bases and J lost 0; bases outside the gene matches: 10. The CDR3, as DNA: TGTGCCAGCAGCATACTGACAGGGTCATCCTCCTACAATGAGCAGTTCTTC. This sequence encodes CASSILTGSSSYNEQFF.

The V gene is TRBV24-1, the J gene TRBJ1-2; 10 nucleotides line up with TRBD1. Germline V gene sequence: CDR1 KGHDR, CDR2 SFDVKD. V was clipped by 4 bases and J by 4 bases; unmatched bases: 5. The CDR3 spans 15 residues. CDR3 protein: CATSDSRTGGYGYTF. CDR3 sequence (DNA): TGTGCCACCAGTGACTCCCGGACAGGGGGCTATGGCTACACCTTC.

The chain joins TRBV5-5 to TRBJ2-2; TRBD2 agrees at 8 bases. The junction had 13 bases not matched to a gene; V was cut back by 1 base and J by 5 bases. Germline-derived CDR1 and CDR2 are SGHKS and YYEKEE (reference sequence). CDR3 size: 18 residues. CDR3 DNA: TGTGCCAGCAGCTTGACCCCTAGAGCGGGAGACGGAACCGGGGAGCTGTTTTTT. Protein: CASSLTPRAGDGTGELFF.

This chain connects TRBV18 to TRBJ2-7, with a tentative D call TRBD1 (6 bases). Germline values: CDR1 KGHSH, CDR2 LQKENI. Trimming took 3 bases from V and 2 from J, leaving 11 bases between them. The CDR3 is 14 residues long. The CDR3 is CASSPRQETYEQYF. The CDR3 region has the DNA TGTGCCAGCTCACCCCGACAGGAAACCTACGAGCAGTACTTC.

Comment on this clonotype: A much larger clone lies one base from this, so it may be a read error. The DNA of the CDR3 is TGCAGCGGGGGGACAGCAGAAAACATTCGGTACTTC. This gives the protein CSGGTAENIRYF. The chain recombines TRBV29-1 with TRBJ2-5, with 7 bases fitting TRBD1. The V and J ends lost 7 bases and 13 bases, in that order; junction bases with no gene match: 15. The CDR3 has 12 residues. The germline V gene has CDR1 SQVTM and CDR2 ANQGSEA.

This clonotype came up a few times. V usage is TRBV12-3 or TRBV12-4 and J usage is TRBJ2-1, with D tentatively TRBD1 or TRBD2 (5 bases each). The CDR3 length is 14 residues. Deletions cut 5 bases from V and 2 bases from J, with 10 bases between. The DNA of the CDR3 is TGTGCCAGCAGTAAGGGGACGACCTACAATGAGCAGTTCTTC. Its protein product is CASSKGTTYNEQFF.

V is TRBV3-1 and J is TRBJ2-1; D is tentatively TRBD1 or TRBD2 (5 bases each). This CDR3 has 14 residues. The germline gives CDR1 LGHDT, CDR2 YNNKEL (reference sequence). The germline V and J ends were trimmed by 1 base and 5 bases, with 9 bases remaining between them. This CDR3 reads CASSQGGTNNEQFF. CDR3 coding DNA: TGTGCCAGCAGCCAAGGGGGGACCAACAATGAGCAGTTCTTC.

V gene TRBV20-1 combines with J gene TRBJ2-6; 11 bases fit TRBD2. Germline V gives CDR1 DFQATT, CDR2 SNEGSKA (reference sequence). V gave up 0 bases and J gave up 1 base; unmatched junction bases: 11. CDR3 length: 20 amino acids. CDR3 bases: TGCAGTGCTAGAGATCCCCTACATATAGCGGGGGGGTCTGGGGCCAACGTCCTGACTTTC. This translates into CSARDPLHIAGGSGANVLTF.

This clonotype was seen more than once but under ten times. J is TRBJ2-1 and V is TRBV7-2; D call uncertain. In germline, CDR1 is SGHTA, CDR2 FQGNSA. The CDR3 totals 14 residues. Trimming shortened V by 2 bases and J by 2 bases, and 7 bases separated the two germline ends. CDR3 residues: CASSLRSTYNEQFF. CDR3 in DNA: TGTGCCAGCAGCTTAAGGAGCACCTACAATGAGCAGTTCTTC. The full variable domain, with the rest looked up from reference TRBV7-2 and TRBJ2-1, is GAGVSQSPSNKVTEKGKDVELRCDPISGHTALYWYRQSLGQGLEFLIYFQGNSAPDKSGLPSDRFSAERTGGSVSTLTIQRTQQEDSAVYLCASSLRSTYNEQFFGPGTRLTVL.

Ten or more counts support this clonotype. The chain joins TRBV6-5 to TRBJ2-1, with 8 bases fitting TRBD1. The CDR3 is 14 residues long. V lost 6 bases to trimming and J lost 9 bases; unmatched junction nucleotides: 10. Germline loops: CDR1 MNHEY, CDR2 SVGAGI. The CDR3 DNA reads TGTGCCAGCAGCAGGACAGGGTTTTTGAGTGAGCAGTTCTTC. It codes for CASSRTGFLSEQFF.

The V and J genes are TRBV14 and TRBJ2-1; 8 positions match TRBD2. V lost 5 bases to trimming and J lost 10 bases; unmatched junction nucleotides: 16. Germline CDR1 is SGHDN and CDR2 is FVKESK. This CDR3 contains 16 residues. CDR3 protein: CASSAITGAPGGEQFF. CDR3 bases: TGTGCCAGCAGCGCCATTACTGGGGCTCCGGGAGGGGAGCAGTTCTTC. The variable domain in full, completed from reference TRBV14 and TRBJ2-1, reads EAGVTQFPSHSVIEKGQTVTLRCDPISGHDNLYWYRRVMGKEIKFLLHFVKESKQDESGMPNNRFLAERTGGTYSTLKVQPAELEDSGVYFCASSAITGAPGGEQFFGPGTRLTVL.